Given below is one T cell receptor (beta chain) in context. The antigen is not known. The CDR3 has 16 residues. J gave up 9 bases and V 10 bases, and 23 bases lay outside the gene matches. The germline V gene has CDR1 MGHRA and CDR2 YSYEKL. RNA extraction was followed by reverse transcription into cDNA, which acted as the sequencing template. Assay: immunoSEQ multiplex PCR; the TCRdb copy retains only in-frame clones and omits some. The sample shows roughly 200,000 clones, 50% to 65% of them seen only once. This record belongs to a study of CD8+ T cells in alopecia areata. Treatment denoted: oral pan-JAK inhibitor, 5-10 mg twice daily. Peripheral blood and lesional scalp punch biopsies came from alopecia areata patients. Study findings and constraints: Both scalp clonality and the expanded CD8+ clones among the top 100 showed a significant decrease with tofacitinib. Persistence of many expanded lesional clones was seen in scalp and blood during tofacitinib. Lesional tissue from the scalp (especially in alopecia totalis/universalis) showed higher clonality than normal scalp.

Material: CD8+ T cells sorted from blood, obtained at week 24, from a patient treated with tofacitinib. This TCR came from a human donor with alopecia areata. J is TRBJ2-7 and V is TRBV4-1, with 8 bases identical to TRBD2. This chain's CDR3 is CAILLFAAGAKGGQYF. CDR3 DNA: TGCGCCATCCTACTATTCGCAGCGGGGGCGAAAGGCGGGCAGTACTTC.